These 28 T cell receptor beta chains share one sample of origin, sequenced in a study of blood T cells in healthy people across ages. PCR was performed a second time for about 7 to 11 cycles using a sample-barcoded 5' primer and a J-beta primer mix. TCRdb used MiXCR to reprocess the 5' RACE reads, holding one entry per CDR3 protein. The sample gives about 1.8 million distinct CDR3 sequences, about 50% of which show up once; roughly 2.1% is in the top ten. The sample comprised blood. The receptors come from a woman in her thirties or forties in good health.

The CDR3, as DNA: TGCAGTGCCAGTCGGGGAAGATCGCAGCAATACAAGCAGTACTTC. Encoded protein: CSASRGRSQQYKQYF. The gene calls are TRBV20-1 and TRBJ2-7, with a tentative D call TRBD2 (5 bases). The CDR3 covers 15 residues. CDR1 and CDR2 from the germline V gene are DFQATT and SNEGSKA (reference sequence). V was shortened by 6 bases and J by 8 bases, with 26 bases between the two germline ends.

This clonotype has more than one count but fewer than ten. The genes are TRBV5-1 and TRBJ2-7; 7 nucleotides agree with TRBD1. Germline assignment: CDR1 SGHRS and CDR2 YFSETQ. This CDR3 spans 14 amino acids. The V gene end was trimmed by 6 bases and the J gene end by 5 bases; junction bases not matched to a gene: 11. The CDR3 loop reads CASTDRDRTNEQYF. CDR3 DNA: TGCGCCAGCACCGATCGGGACAGAACTAACGAGCAGTACTTC.

This sequence joins TRBV4-2 and TRBJ2-5; TRBD2 agrees at 14 bases. This CDR3 contains 16 residues. Trimming at V came to 4 bases and at J to 3 bases, leaving 4 bases not matched to a gene. The germline gives CDR1 LGHNA, CDR2 YNFKEQ. The CDR3 nucleotides are TGTGCCAGCAGCCCGGGACTAGCGGGAGAAAAAGAGACCCAGTACTTC. This gives the protein CASSPGLAGEKETQYF.

This clonotype occurred a few times. The DNA for the CDR3 is TGCAGTGCTAGAGTAGCGGGGGGGCCTTCTGGGGCCAACGTCCTGACTTTC. The encoded protein is CSARVAGGPSGANVLTF. The chain is built from TRBV20-1 and TRBJ2-6, with 11 bases fitting TRBD2. CDR3 length: 17 amino acids. V shed 1 base and J 1 base; nucleotides not matched to a gene: 3. Germline CDR1 and CDR2: DFQATT and SNEGSKA (reference sequence).

This clonotype was seen a single time. This chain uses TRBV7-2 with TRBJ1-2, with 7 bases aligning to TRBD1. Germline V gene data show CDR1 as SGHTA and CDR2 as FQGNSA. The V and J ends lost 5 bases and 5 bases, in that order; junction bases with no gene match: 11. The CDR3 sequence is 15 residues long. CDR3 region: CASSPRQGLEYGYTF. DNA of the CDR3: TGTGCCAGCAGCCCCCGACAGGGTTTGGAGTATGGCTACACCTTC. Full variable domain (remainder filled in from reference TRBV7-2 and TRBJ1-2): GAGVSQSPSNKVTEKGKDVELRCDPISGHTALYWYRQSLGQGLEFLIYFQGNSAPDKSGLPSDRFSAERTGGSVSTLTIQRTQQEDSAVYLCASSPRQGLEYGYTFGSGTRLTVV.

There are a few counts of this clonotype. The chain is built from TRBV6-2 or TRBV6-3 and TRBJ2-1, with a tentative D call TRBD1 (5 bases). Germline V gives CDR1 MNHEY, CDR2 SVGEGT. CDR3 size: 18 residues. V was trimmed by 6 bases and J by 0 bases, leaving 21 bases between them. The CDR3 here is CASRYTRSGPISYNEQFF. CDR3 nucleotide sequence: TGTGCCAGCAGATACACACGATCAGGGCCTATCTCCTACAATGAGCAGTTCTTC.

There are a few counts of this clonotype. This rearrangement joins TRBV5-5 to TRBJ2-1, with 10 bases aligning to TRBD2. The germline V gene encodes CDR1 SGHKS and CDR2 YYEKEE (reference sequence). V was pared by 2 bases and J by 5 bases, with 4 bases of the junction left unmatched. The CDR3 length is 15 residues. The CDR3 sequence is CASSFQRGGNNEQFF. The CDR3 region has the DNA TGTGCCAGCAGCTTCCAGCGGGGGGGGAACAATGAGCAGTTCTTC. Supplemented by reference TRBV5-5 and TRBJ2-1, the full variable domain reads DAGVTQSPTHLIKTRGQQVTLRCSPISGHKSVSWYQQVLGQGPQFIFQYYEKEERGRGNFPDRFSARQFPNYSSELNVNALLLGDSALYLCASSFQRGGNNEQFFGPGTRLTVL.

This clonotype was seen a few times. In DNA, the CDR3 is TGCAGTGCTAGGGAGGAGAAGGGGTTTAACTATGGCTACACCTTC. Translating it yields CSAREEKGFNYGYTF. The rearrangement joins TRBV20-1 to TRBJ1-2, with a tentative D call TRBD1 (5 bases). Trimming cost V 3 bases and J 1 base, with 15 bases left between them. The CDR3 has 15 amino acids. Per germline, CDR1 DFQATT and CDR2 SNEGSKA (reference sequence).

About this clonotype itself: The junction and the germline gene differ at one end; a read error may be behind it. V is TRBV12-3 or TRBV12-4 and J is TRBJ1-6; D is uncertain. The CDR3 runs 14 residues. DNA of the CDR3: TGTGCTAGCAGTGTCAGTCGGCATAATTCACCCCTCCACTTT. Encoded protein: CASSVSRHNSPLHF.

The chain is built from TRBV29-1 and TRBJ1-2; D is perhaps TRBD1 (5 bases). This CDR3 spans 12 amino acids. CDR1 is SQVTM, CDR2 ANQGSEA, per germline. Trimming took off 4 bases at V and 5 bases at J, with 11 bases between the two ends. CDR3 protein: CSVADMSYGYTF. The CDR3 coding sequence is TGCAGCGTTGCGGACATGTCTTATGGCTACACCTTC.

The genes are TRBV5-1 and TRBJ2-5, with D perhaps TRBD2 (5 bases). Germline V lookup: CDR1 SGHRS, CDR2 YFSETQ. The length of the CDR3 is 16 residues. V lost 0 bases to trimming and J lost 4 bases, with 16 bases between them. This CDR3 is CASSLGLASGAETQYF. CDR3 in DNA: TGCGCCAGCAGCTTGGGGCTAGCATCGGGTGCAGAGACCCAGTACTTC.

The chain combines TRBV9 with TRBJ1-1, with a weak D call TRBD1 (6 bases). This CDR3 spans 16 amino acids. With 3 bases removed from V and 0 bases from J, the gap between germline ends came to 15 bases. From germline, CDR1 is SGDLS and CDR2 YYNGEE. The chain's CDR3 is CASSEGGGPVNTEAFF. CDR3 nucleotides: TGTGCCAGCAGCGAGGGAGGGGGTCCGGTGAACACTGAAGCTTTCTTT. Drawing the rest from reference TRBV9 and TRBJ1-1, the complete variable domain is DSGVTQTPKHLITATGQRVTLRCSPRSGDLSVYWYQQSLDQGLQFLIQYYNGEERAKGNILERFSAQQFPDLHSELNLSSLELGDSALYFCASSEGGGPVNTEAFFGQGTRLTVV.

V gene TRBV12-3 or TRBV12-4 combines with J gene TRBJ2-1; 12 nucleotides agree with TRBD1. The CDR3 consists of 17 residues. V trimming: 6 bases; J trimming: 8 bases; junction bases outside the gene matches: 14. CDR3 protein: CASSLRDRGRPGDEQFF. CDR3 bases: TGTGCCAGCAGCCTCCGGGACAGGGGGCGACCCGGCGATGAGCAGTTCTTC.

J is TRBJ2-1 and V is TRBV9; 9 positions agree with TRBD1. Germline CDR1 is SGDLS and CDR2 is YYNGEE. The CDR3 loop spans 14 amino acids. J lost 9 bases, V lost 4 bases, and 8 bases had no gene match. The CDR3 sequence: CASSMTGGTGEQFF. CDR3 DNA sequence: TGTGCCAGCAGCATGACAGGGGGTACGGGTGAGCAGTTCTTC.

This clonotype was seen a single time. This sequence joins TRBV6-1 and TRBJ1-5; D not resolved. Trimming pared 2 bases from V and 0 bases from J, leaving 5 bases between. The CDR3 is 14 amino acids. The germline CDR1 and CDR2 sequences are MNHNS and SASEGT. CDR3 protein: CASSEWNSNQPQHF. CDR3 coding DNA: TGTGCCAGCAGTGAATGGAATAGCAATCAGCCCCAGCATTTT.

The rearrangement links TRBV15 to TRBJ1-1; 10 nucleotides agree with TRBD1. Unmatched junction bases numbered 2, after V lost 2 bases and J lost 8 bases. This CDR3 is built from 13 residues. Germline-derived CDR1 and CDR2 are LNHNV and YYDKDF (reference sequence). CDR3 protein: CATSRRDRGEAFF. The CDR3 region has the DNA TGTGCCACCAGCAGAAGGGACAGGGGAGAAGCTTTCTTT. The whole variable domain, remainder taken from reference TRBV15 and TRBJ1-1, is DAMVIQNPRYQVTQFGKPVTLSCSQTLNHNVMYWYQQKSSQAPKLLFHYYDKDFNNEADTPDNFQSRRPNTSFCFLDIRSPGLGDTAMYLCATSRRDRGEAFFGQGTRLTVV.

In this sample, this clonotype turned up a few times. V and J are TRBV6-5 and TRBJ2-3; D is perhaps TRBD2 (7 bases). CDR1 is MNHEY, CDR2 SVGAGI, per germline. V dropped 0 bases and J dropped 4 bases, with 14 bases sitting between them. The CDR3 sequence is 16 residues long. CDR3 nucleotides: TGTGCCAGCAGTTACTCCGGGGGGCATGCCGCAGATACGCAGTATTTT. Protein: CASSYSGGHAADTQYF.

J is TRBJ2-1 and V is TRBV11-2, with D maybe TRBD2 (7 bases). The germline V gene encodes CDR1 SGHAT and CDR2 FQNNGV. Trimming shortened V by 0 bases and J by 2 bases, and 14 bases separated the two germline ends. There are 17 residues in the CDR3. CDR3 loop: CASSLDLGGGPYNEQFF. The DNA for the CDR3 is TGTGCCAGCAGCTTAGATTTAGGGGGGGGACCCTACAATGAGCAGTTCTTC.

Concerning this clonotype: The junction departs from the called germline gene at one end, perhaps through a read error. This chain uses TRBV4-3 with TRBJ2-3, with 7 bases identical to TRBD2. Germline CDR1 and CDR2: LGHNA and YSLEER. The length of the CDR3 is 16 residues. The CDR3, as DNA: TGCGCCAGCAGCCAAGACACGGGCAGGGCGGGAGATACGCGGTATTTT. Translating gives CASSQDTGRAGDTRYF.

V gene TRBV7-2 combines with J gene TRBJ1-5, with TRBD1 matching 8 bases. The germline CDR1 and CDR2 sequences are SGHTA and FQGNSA. The ends lost 2 bases at V and 0 bases at J; junction bases unmatched: 3. This CDR3 is 16 amino acids long. CDR3 DNA sequence: TGTGCCAGCAGCTTATCAGGGGGCGGTAGCAATCAGCCCCAGCATTTT. It codes for CASSLSGGGSNQPQHF. Full variable domain (rest looked up from reference TRBV7-2 and TRBJ1-5): GAGVSQSPSNKVTEKGKDVELRCDPISGHTALYWYRQSLGQGLEFLIYFQGNSAPDKSGLPSDRFSAERTGGSVSTLTIQRTQQEDSAVYLCASSLSGGGSNQPQHFGDGTRLSIL.

This clonotype was counted between two and nine times. This rearrangement joins TRBV18 to TRBJ2-5, with 8 bases that match TRBD1. CDR1 and CDR2 from the germline V gene are KGHSH and LQKENI. The V segment lost 3 bases and the J segment 11 bases; nucleotides outside the gene matches: 14. CDR3 length: 15 residues. The CDR3 DNA reads TGTGCCAGCTCACCCGTCGGGACAGGTGGAGGTGAGCAGTACTTC. Translated: CASSPVGTGGGEQYF.

The V and J genes are TRBV5-1 and TRBJ1-2, with D unclear. Germline V gives CDR1 SGHRS, CDR2 YFSETQ. The CDR3 runs to 14 residues. Trimming stripped 0 bases from V and 2 bases from J, with 8 bases between. The DNA for the CDR3 is TGCGCCAGCAGCTTGGTTACAGTGAACTATGGCTACACCTTC. Translated: CASSLVTVNYGYTF.

This clonotype was observed a few times. The junction departs from the called germline gene at one end, perhaps through a read error. The chain carries TRBV4-3 and TRBJ1-2, with a tentative D call TRBD1 (5 bases). Germline values: CDR1 LGHNA, CDR2 YSLEER. The CDR3 is 13 amino acids. For the CDR3, the DNA is TGTGCCAGCAGCTCAAACCAGGGAGATGGCTACACCTTC. This codes for CASSSNQGDGYTF.

This chain uses TRBV20-1 with TRBJ2-7; possible D gene TRBD1, 5 bases. Germline V CDR1 and CDR2: DFQATT, SNEGSKA (reference sequence). V gave up 4 bases and J gave up 0 bases, with 10 bases separating them. The CDR3 is made up of 13 amino acids. The CDR3 region has the DNA TGCAGTGCTAAAGGCGGACACTCCTACGAGCAGTACTTC. As protein: CSAKGGHSYEQYF.

The chain links TRBV11-1 to TRBJ2-3; 10 bases agree with TRBD1. Germline V lookup: CDR1 SGHAT, CDR2 FQDESV (reference sequence). The CDR3 runs to 15 residues. The junction had 10 bases not matched to a gene; V was cut back by 10 bases and J by 3 bases. The CDR3 DNA is TGTGCCAATTCTCCGGGACAGGGGACGACAGATACGCAGTATTTT. Translating gives CANSPGQGTTDTQYF.

The V call is TRBV3-1, the J call TRBJ1-2; 7 bases map to TRBD1. The CDR3 is 15 amino acids. V dropped 0 bases and J dropped 3; count of bases not matched to a gene: 4. Germline assignment: CDR1 LGHDT and CDR2 YNNKEL (reference sequence). DNA of the CDR3: TGTGCCAGCAGCCAAGACGGCAGGGGGGACTATGGCTACACCTTC. This codes for CASSQDGRGDYGYTF.

This clonotype was found a few times. The V gene is TRBV5-1, the J gene TRBJ2-4; D possibly corresponds to TRBD1 (6 bases). The DNA matches TRBJ2-7 better at its end, which makes the J call doubtful. The CDR3 totals 12 residues. Per the germline V gene, CDR1 is SGHRS and CDR2 is YFSETQ. The CDR3 protein is CASRTQGHEQYF. The CDR3 nucleotides are TGCGCCAGCAGAACACAGGGCCACGAGCAGTACTTC.

This clonotype was recorded only once. V gene TRBV14 combines with J gene TRBJ2-1, with a possible D match to TRBD1 (5 bases). There are 13 residues in the CDR3. V shed 0 bases and J shed 10 bases, with 10 bases lying between them. Germline V lookup: CDR1 SGHDN, CDR2 FVKESK. In DNA, the CDR3 is TGTGCCAGCAGCCAAGAAATCAGGGCGGAGCAGTTCTTC. Its protein product is CASSQEIRAEQFF.